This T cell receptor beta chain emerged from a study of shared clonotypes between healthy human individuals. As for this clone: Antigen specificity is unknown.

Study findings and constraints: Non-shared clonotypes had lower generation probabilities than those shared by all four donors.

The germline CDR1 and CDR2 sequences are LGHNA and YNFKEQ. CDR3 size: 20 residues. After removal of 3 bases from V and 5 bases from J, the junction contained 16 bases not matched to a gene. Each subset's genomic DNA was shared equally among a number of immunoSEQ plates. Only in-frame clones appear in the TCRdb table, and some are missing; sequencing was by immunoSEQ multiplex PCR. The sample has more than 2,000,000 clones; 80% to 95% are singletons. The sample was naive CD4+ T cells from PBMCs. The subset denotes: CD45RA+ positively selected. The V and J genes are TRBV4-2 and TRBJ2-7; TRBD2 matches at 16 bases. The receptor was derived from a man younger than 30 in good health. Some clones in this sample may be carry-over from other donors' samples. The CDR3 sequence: CASSHAPGLAGGKPGNEQYF. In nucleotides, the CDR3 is TGTGCCAGCAGCCATGCGCCGGGACTAGCGGGAGGGAAACCGGGAAACGAGCAGTACTTC.